The 9 T cell receptor beta chains below all came from one sample that was sequenced in a study of Tregs in tolerant kidney transplant recipients. Only in-frame clones appear in the TCRdb table, and some are missing; sequencing was by immunoSEQ multiplex PCR. Of over 60,000 clones in the sample, 85% to 90% were seen once. The sequences come from CD4+ T cells from blood, collected before the transplant. The receptors originated from a human donor who received a combined kidney and bone marrow transplant.

This clone was detected a few times. V is TRBV6-1 and J is TRBJ1-2; D is perhaps TRBD1 (5 bases). Per germline, CDR1 MNHNS and CDR2 SASEGT. The CDR3 spans 12 residues. The V and J ends lost 4 bases and 4 bases respectively, with 7 bases between them. CDR3: CASSADSYGYTF. CDR3 bases: TGTGCCAGCAGTGCCGACAGCTATGGCTACACCTTC.

The sample holds one count of this clone. V is TRBV7-3 and J is TRBJ2-5, with a possible D match to TRBD2 (6 bases). The CDR3 contains 17 residues. V shed 2 bases and J shed 3 bases, with 19 bases lying between them. Per the germline V gene, CDR1 is SGHTA and CDR2 is FQGTGA. CDR3 bases: TGTGCCAGCAGCTTATCGGGCCCTCAAGGCGGGAAAGAGACCCAGTACTTC. Encoded protein: CASSLSGPQGGKETQYF.

This clone has a single count. The rearrangement uses TRBV2 and TRBJ2-1; the D is unclear. The germline V gene has CDR1 SNHLY and CDR2 FYNNEI. Deletions cut 6 bases from V and 4 bases from J, with 4 bases between. The CDR3 is 11 residues long. In DNA, the CDR3 is TGTGCCAGCAGGGCATACAATGAGCAGTTCTTC. Translation: CASRAYNEQFF.

CDR3 DNA sequence: TGTGCCAGCAGCTGGGGAAGTGGGACAGGGCATTTTGAGCAGTACTTC. Protein: CASSWGSGTGHFEQYF. The V gene is TRBV7-2, the J gene TRBJ2-7; 9 nucleotides align to TRBD1. This CDR3 spans 16 amino acids. After removal of 4 bases from V and 7 bases from J, the junction contained 14 bases not matched to a gene. The germline V gene encodes CDR1 SGHTA and CDR2 FQGNSA.

V gene TRBV28 combines with J gene TRBJ2-7; D might be TRBD1 (6 bases). Trimming took off 3 bases at V and 6 bases at J, with 12 bases between the two ends. Per the germline V gene, CDR1 is MDHEN and CDR2 is SYDVKM. This CDR3 is built from 13 residues. The CDR3: CASSFVTDSEQYF. DNA for the CDR3: TGTGCCAGCAGTTTTGTTACGGACAGCGAGCAGTACTTC.

The chain joins TRBV5-1 to TRBJ2-7, with 8 bases that match TRBD1. The CDR3 is made up of 14 amino acids. Germline CDR1 reads SGHRS; CDR2 reads YFSETQ. V was pared by 0 bases and J by 5 bases, with 4 bases of the junction left unmatched. CDR3 region: CASSLDRGSDEQYF. For the CDR3, the DNA is TGCGCCAGCAGCTTGGACAGGGGGAGCGACGAGCAGTACTTC. Full variable domain (missing parts from reference TRBV5-1 and TRBJ2-7): KAGVTQTPRYLIKTRGQQVTLSCSPISGHRSVSWYQQTPGQGLQFLFEYFSETQRNKGNFPGRFSGRQFSNSRSEMNVSTLELGDSALYLCASSLDRGSDEQYFGPGTRLTVT.

The chain joins TRBV7-2 to TRBJ2-1; D gene unclear. Looked up from germline, CDR1 is SGHTA and CDR2 is FQGNSA. The CDR3 consists of 13 residues. The V and J ends lost 5 bases and 5 bases respectively, with 10 bases between them. CDR3 bases: TGTGCCAGCAGCCTCCTAAAGCACAATGAGCAGTTCTTC. Protein product: CASSLLKHNEQFF.

V is TRBV21-1 and J is TRBJ1-1; no DNA check was done on the table's D call, TRBD1. TRBV21-1 is recorded as a pseudogene. This CDR3 region has 14 residues. Here the CDR3 reads CASSRDRTGPEAFF. CDR3 DNA: TGTGCCAGCAGCCGGGACAGGACGGGACCTGAAGCTTTCTTT.

V is TRBV5-1 and J is TRBJ1-1; 7 bases fit TRBD1. V trimming: 5 bases; J trimming: 2 bases; junction bases outside the gene matches: 6. Germline V gene lookup returns CDR1 SGHRS and CDR2 YFSETQ. This CDR3 comprises 14 residues. The chain's CDR3 is CASRPGTANTEAFF. DNA of the CDR3: TGCGCCAGCAGGCCCGGGACAGCTAACACTGAAGCTTTCTTT.